The sequence of this TCR beta chain was determined in a study of blood T cell repertoires in COVID-19. Study-level information: Donors in the United States, Italy and Spain gave samples during acute or convalescent COVID-19. PBMCs, B-cell-depleted T cells, or T cells provided the cDNA or gDNA that made up the material.

In the original processing: The assay estimated nucleated cells by amplifying reference gene primers. The protocol was immunoSEQ multiplex PCR, while the TCRdb copy is restricted to in-frame clones and leaves out a portion. The DNA was the basis for D and trimming; V, J and clone size are from that table. The table has about 140,000 clones, about 82% seen once. Losses at the gene ends were 6 bases for V and 5 bases for J; bases not matched to a gene: 7. Germline CDR1 is LGHDT and CDR2 is YNNKEL (reference sequence). The CDR3 covers 13 residues. The sequencing input was peripheral blood. The clonotype comes from a woman aged 55-69 years with acute or convalescent COVID-19. The rearrangement uses TRBV3-1 (or the pseudogene TRBV3-2) and TRBJ2-7; TRBD2 matches at 7 bases. Here the CDR3 reads CASSRMGGNEQYF. DNA for the CDR3: TGTGCCAGCAGTCGGATGGGGGGGAACGAGCAGTACTTC.